This TCR beta chain was recovered during a study of blood T cell repertoires in COVID-19. Germline loops: CDR1 MDHEN, CDR2 SYDVKM. The ends were cut back, 5 bases at V and 5 bases at J, with 21 bases in the middle. CDR3 size: 16 residues. Only in-frame clones appear in the TCRdb table, and some are missing; sequencing was by immunoSEQ multiplex PCR. The table shows 300,000 to 400,000 clones, with around nine tenths occurring only once. The source material was PBMCs or T cells enriched from blood (not recorded which). This clonotype was obtained from a man in his sixties who had recovered from COVID-19. The chain combines TRBV28 with TRBJ1-1; D is possibly TRBD1 (5 bases). This CDR3 is CASSPQYIGASTEAFF. CDR3 in DNA: TGTGCCAGCAGTCCCCAATATATTGGGGCTTCGACTGAAGCTTTCTTT.